This T cell receptor (beta chain) was documented in a study of cytomegalovirus exposure and HLA in healthy donors (dated by TCRdb to 2015 to 2018). Broadly, across the study: In an earlier analysis of approximately 500 of the donors, 250 to 350 Gb of sequence data and 120 million or so unique TCR beta sequences from 180 million or so T cells were reported. HLA typing included class I and class II loci at four-digit resolution. Five DR-DQ haplotypes were handled as single units for association and clustering, since linkage in the cohort was strong. All discovery cohort repertoires had been generated using a single sequencing platform. Donor age, sex, ethnicity and CMV serostatus were compiled alongside the repertoire data. The study profiled the T cell repertoires of hundreds of subjects by immunosequencing and related them to cytomegalovirus serostatus. Among the approximately 420 genotyped donors, approximately 77% belonged to the genetic ancestry cluster associated with self-reported Caucasian donors. The study was designed to test whether signatures of past pathogen exposure could be identified by cataloging public T cell receptors. Genome-wide SNP genotypes for about three fifths of the 666 donors were used in a later genetic analysis, which treated that subset as a discovery cohort. To study patterns of TCR occurrence, a later analysis re-analyzed previously published TCR beta repertoires from 666 donors and added high-resolution HLA genotyping. Typing coverage varied by locus: roughly 629-640 donors for A, B, C, DRB1 and DQB1; 500 to 550 for DQA1; 606 for DPA1; roughly 450 for DPB1. Roughly 300 gigabases of sequencing data and 70 million to 95 million unique TCR sequences made up an early release that covered nearly 650 HLA-typed donors. In the later analysis, no new phenotypic data were used to find candidate immune exposures; instead, reliance was placed on TCR beta sequences and their occurrence across donors. Along with the roughly 700-subject first cohort, a separate validation cohort of over 90 different subjects was used. To decide whether each TCR beta V gene segment behaved as functional or pseudogenic, an earlier analysis of 587 of the donors relied on high-throughput TCR beta sequencing. On average, over 200,000 unique TCR beta nucleotide sequences were sequenced per donor among 300 to 500 genotyped donors of the cohort, with roughly a sixth of those sequences being non-productive. To predict cytomegalovirus infection status, the study brought together high-throughput TCR immunosequencing, statistical association of individual TCRs with disease status, and machine learning.

The cohort comprised under 700 healthy bone marrow donors. All cohort members were sampled while nominally healthy, although unrecorded immune exposures were likely present. The donor was CMV seropositive and belonged to the group of around 300 seropositive cohort members. A peripheral blood sample was provided by each donor, and peripheral blood mononuclear cells were used for TCR beta sequencing. The Qiagen DNeasy Blood Extraction Kit was used to extract genomic DNA from the blood cell samples. What the study reported, not specific to this receptor: Correlated functional status among segregating V segments might be attributable to linkage disequilibrium, but an unknown experimental factor could not be ruled out. An earlier analysis of roughly 570 of the donors showed that most TCR beta V segments appeared in productive rearrangements either about 87% or about 30% of the time, which broadly matched IMGT annotations. The cohort was sequenced for TCR beta chains only, and without alpha or paired-chain data the features that could be detected were limited. In vitro tests confirmed that a few of the cytomegalovirus-associated TCR beta chains recognize cytomegalovirus antigens. A later analysis associated about 17,000 TCR beta sequences with specific HLA alleles at a false discovery rate of 0.05. Because some donors lacked HLA typing at each locus, the association tests relied only on the typed subset. About 17 rarely observed V segments, including chromosome 9 orphons, were excluded from the earlier analysis of about 500 of the donors because counts were too low. According to a later analysis, most CMV-associated TCR beta chains appeared to be HLA-restricted, and the HLA associations seemed to be driven largely by CMV exposure. In a later genetic analysis, fewer N-insertions in productive TCRs were reported among donors in an Asian-associated ancestry cluster than the roughly 640-donor mean. In a later analysis, the rate of TCR association differed among HLA loci, with DRB1 alleles having the most associated TCRs and HLA-C alleles having the fewest. The classifier was reported to diagnose cytomegalovirus status with high specificity and sensitivity in both the original cohort and the validation cohort. The authors suggested that the approach could potentially be extended to other disease states and immunological phenotypes. Most TCR sequences were seen in very few donors, while some public TCRs were found in many individuals. The study gave a list of under 200 TCR beta chains associated with cytomegalovirus. An association between a missense DCLRE1C variant and V-gene and J-gene trimming of TCR beta chains was found in a later genetic analysis and replicated in an independent cohort. Sequencing depth was assumed to be roughly uniform across donors in the presence/absence analyses, though that assumption may not hold. Immune exposure information for the cohort was limited to CMV serostatus. Assigning TCR associations to individual alleles was difficult when HLA alleles, especially DR and DQ, strongly co-occurred. A further reported finding was that TCR beta sequences accurately predicted the HLA-A and HLA-B alleles for most subjects in the first cohort. In a later analysis, several top co-occurrence clusters were reported to appear linked to parvovirus B19, influenza, CMV and Epstein-Barr virus. A cluster of highly shared sequence variants was judged likely to be a technical artifact of the sequencing pipeline. A later analysis found that HLA-associated TCR beta chains were more clonally expanded and had lower generation probabilities than equally common non-associated chains. Because the 87-base-pair reads could not distinguish some IMGT-functional V segments, including TRBV6-2 and TRBV6-3, those segments were excluded.

Via the germline V gene, CDR1 is SGHTA and CDR2 FQGNSA. Including cysteine and phenylalanine, the CDR3 has 15 amino acids. Only the CDR3 region is kept as DNA, spanning 45 bases read in frame from base 1. V is cut back by 5 bases and J by 7 bases, with 8 bases in the junction unmatched. As concerns this clone: Its antigen target is currently unknown.

The library was built by means of the immunoSEQ multiplex PCR assay. The multiplex PCR relied on a mix of 60 forward primers for TCR Vbeta segments and 13 reverse primers for TCR Jbeta segments. A multiplex PCR assay on genomic DNA amplified the CDR3 region of rearranged TCR beta genes. Amplified TCR beta libraries were sequenced as 87-base-pair reads on the Illumina HiSeq System. Per the authors' processing: Across the roughly 640 repertoires, a later analysis counted 80 million or so unique TCR beta chains, roughly 11 million of which were shared by at least two donors. To remove PCR and sequencing errors, raw reads were error-corrected and collapsed into unique sequences using a nearest-neighbor algorithm that merged closely related sequences. To assign V, D and J gene segments, CDR3 sequences were aligned to IMGT reference sequences. For a sequence to be retained, a match of at least six nucleotides to both a V gene segment and a J gene segment was required. A rearrangement counted as productive if the CDR3 had no stop codons and remained in frame with V and J, and every other rearrangement counted as non-productive. Following IMGT convention, CDR3 was defined as the stretch from the second conserved V-encoded cysteine to the conserved J-encoded phenylalanine. The earlier analysis of fewer than 750 of the donors excluded sequences that lacked an unambiguous match to a single V gene segment. An earlier analysis of a few hundred of the donors called V segments functional above 56.7% productive rearrangements and segregating when the between-donor standard deviation exceeded 5%. To diagnose cytomegalovirus status from the catalog of TCR beta chain sequences, a statistical classification framework was built. A later analysis assigned V and J genes by comparing TCR nucleotide sequences with IMGT/GENE-DB human TR gene sequences. The TCRdist pipeline was used in a later analysis to assign CDR3 sequences and most-parsimonious VDJ recombination scenarios. In a later analysis, each TCR beta chain was defined by its CDR3 amino acid sequence together with its V-gene family, and reads without a unique V-gene family were excluded. In a later analysis, several hundred highly shared, low-generation-probability nucleotide sequences were removed to address suspected cross-contamination and a sequencing artifact. A later analysis calculated a clonal expansion index for each public chain from normalized within-repertoire ranks of inferred template counts. In a later analysis, generation probabilities were computed using a VDJ recombination model fitted to out-of-frame rearrangements, and the results were checked against IGoR. Hypergeometric tests were used in a later analysis to score TCR-TCR, TCR-HLA and TCR-CMV co-occurrence, with a repertoire-size bias correction applied to the TCR pairs. In a later analysis, false discovery rates were estimated by permuting HLA or CMV assignments 20 times. In a later analysis, co-occurring TCRs were grouped using DBSCAN, with TCRdist sequence similarity added in when clustering inside HLA-allele-positive subsets. Repertoires with fewer than 30,000 or more than 120,000 public chains, plus five repertoires with anomalous nucleotide sharing, were excluded from co-occurrence clustering. Drawn from immuneACCESS, this table holds only the in-frame rearrangements with V and J called that TCRdb kept. Clones are partly lost; checked studies trace under half to an unresolved V gene and leave the rest unexplained. The V and J calls and clone size are taken from that table; D and trimming were inferred from the DNA. This sample's table has entries for approximately 58,000 clones. Of the sample, roughly 5.4% falls within the top ten clones.

The sequence joins TRBV7-2 to TRBJ2-3, and 11 bases in between align with TRBD2. The receptor was isolated from a man aged 30 to 39 in good health and CMV-seropositive. The sample was PBMCs. CDR3 sequence: CASSAVAGGQYTQYF. Read as DNA, the sequence is TGTGCCAGCAGCGCCGTAGCGGGGGGGCAATATACGCAGTATTTT.